A selection of T cell receptor beta chains follows, all from one sample in a study of regulatory T cells in long-lasting Graves disease. One entry per CDR3 protein, called by TCRdb with MiXCR from the multiplex PCR reads. The sample lists 300,000 to 500,000 distinct CDR3 sequences, less than 25% occurring once. The sequencing here drew on peripheral blood mononuclear cells (PBMCs), taken when the disease was refractory, from a patient treated with antithyroid drugs. These receptors all stem from a female donor with Graves disease. CDR3s include the opening cysteine and the closing phenylalanine or tryptophan. A D gene is named only where the DNA matches it firmly. Clone size is shown for a subset of rows, as once, few, many or a class of expanded clone.

>few|TRBJ2-7|-|TRBV6-5
TGTGCCAGCAGTTACTCCAGGGAGCTCTCCTACGAGCAGTACTTC
CASSYSRELSYEQYF
>many|TRBJ2-5|TRBD1|TRBV7-8
TGTGCCAGCAGCCAAACAGGGGGACAAGAGACCCAGTACTTC
CASSQTGGQETQYF
>few|TRBJ1-1|TRBD1|TRBV9
TGTGCCAGCAGCACCAGCACAGGGGGCACTGAAGCTTTCTTT
CASSTSTGGTEAFF
>many|TRBJ2-7|-|TRBV6-5
TGTGCCAGCAGTTACCGCCCTACCTACGAGCAGTATTTC
CASSYRPTYEQYF
>-|TRBJ1-1|TRBD1|TRBV28
TGTGCCAGCAGTTCATCTCGGGACAGGAGAAACACTGAAGCTTTCTTT
CASSSSRDRRNTEAFF
>many|TRBJ2-7|-|TRBV5-1
TGCGCCAGCAGCCCAGGCAACAGTCTTACCTACGAGCAGTACTTC
CASSPGNSLTYEQYF
>-|TRBJ1-1|TRBD1|TRBV7-9
TGTGCCAGCAGCCTCAGGACAGGGGGTCAAACTGAAGCTTTCTTT
CASSLRTGGQTEAFF
>many|TRBJ2-5|TRBD1|TRBV7-2
TGTGCCAGCAGCTCAACCCGGGACAGGGATTGGGCCCAGGACCAAGAGACCCAGTACTTC
CASSSTRDRDWAQDQETQYF
>-|TRBJ2-5|-|TRBV18
TGTACCAGCTCACCACGCGGAGCCAGGGAGACCCAGTACTTC
CTSSPRGARETQYF
>few|TRBJ2-5|-|TRBV9
TGTGCCAGCAGCGTTAGTGGCGGTGGGGGAGAGACCCAGTACTTC
CASSVSGGGGETQYF
>many|TRBJ2-5|-|TRBV2
TGTGCCAGCAAGGCGGAAGAGACCCAGTACTTC
CASKAEETQYF
>-|TRBJ1-5|-|TRBV28
TGTGCCTCGGCGTGGCCGGGGGAGCCCCAGCATTTT
CASAWPGEPQHF
>-|TRBJ2-2|TRBD1|TRBV15
TGTGCCACCAGCAGAAAACAGGGGATGACCGGGGAGCTGTTTTTT
CATSRKQGMTGELFF